This T cell receptor (beta chain) emerged from a study of shared clonotypes between healthy human individuals (TCRdb year 2020). Notes on the research overall: A couple of women and a few men aged 18 to 49 years were included in the cohort. Per donor, three plates each were used for CD4 naive and CD4 memory, two for CD8 naive, and one for CD8 memory. The study deeply sequenced blood TCR repertoires of five healthy adults to estimate repertoire size and the extent of clonotype sharing between individuals. Libraries were prepared and TCR repertoires were sequenced by different laboratories using diverse techniques, in order to increase sequencing depth and limit assay-specific biases. Leukapheresis yielded between about 0.94 and 8.9 billion PBMCs per donor. What the research found in general, with its limitations: Compared with non-shared clonotypes, clonotypes shared by all four sorted-subset donors had higher generation probabilities. Sampling was limited to blood, and TCR repertoires in tissue likely differ from TCR repertoires in blood. Because the study included a small number of donors, the genetic and exposure-history diversity represented was limited. Naive subsets generally had larger estimated clonotype richness than memory subsets. Based on pairwise subsampling, the degree of clonotype sharing among donors was expected to be affected by sequencing depth. Sharing across a few donors was observed for approximately 5% of naive CD4, over 3% of naive CD8, around 2.5% of memory CD4, and less than 0.45% of memory CD8 clonotypes. Incomplete sequencing was indicated by rarefaction of sorted-subset datasets, despite the large sequencing depth.

As concerns this clone: No cognate antigen has been identified for it. Base quality data are lacking; no much larger clone is found one base away.

Using the deep immunoSEQ assay, multiplex PCR amplified TCR CDR3 regions from genomic DNA. Genomic DNA extracted from each cell subset was distributed evenly over all wells of several immunoSEQ 96-well plates, and each plate served as one replicate. For sorted subsets, about 200 ng genomic DNA, equal to 30,000 or so T cell genomes, was loaded into each replicate PCR. The purified libraries were quantified using a Qubit 3.0 fluorometer, sized with a Bioanalyzer 2100, and then quantified again using the KAPA Library Quantification kit. A separate single-read 150-cycle Illumina NextSeq 550 flow cell was used to sequence each immunoSEQ 96-well plate. Per the authors' processing: Because the immunoSEQ output held only junctional sequences and lacked quality scores, the filtering could not match the filtering applied to full-length reads. Sequences were annotated with PyIR, a Python wrapper for IgBLAST v1.9, and V/J genes and CDR3 were assigned using IMGT germline references. Any read was removed if the V/J assignment was weak (E-value above 1e-6), the CDR3 was missing, or the read contained stop codons, out-of-frame junctions, or ambiguous translated residues. A V3J clonotype was defined by an identical inferred V gene, J gene, and CDR3 amino acid sequence. Percentage overlap between repertoires was calculated by dividing the number of shared unique clonotypes by the size of the smaller repertoire. Three approaches were used to assess repertoire richness: RTK rarefaction, the Chao1 estimator, and Recon v2.1 estimates of unobserved clonotypes. Generation probabilities for all TCRbeta clonotypes obtained by the gDNA method from a few donors were computed using OLGA. TCRdb holds this immuneACCESS table with in-frame rearrangements only. Some clones are missing; in checked studies, unresolved V genes explain under half, and the rest has no known cause. That table supplies the V and J calls and clone size; D and trimming were determined from the DNA. The sample table shows about 1.5 million clones, and around 97% are seen once. Over 1% of the sample is held by the ten biggest clonotypes.

The donors were healthy, HIV-negative adults with no recently reported acute infections or vaccinations. All donors were Caucasian adults living in Nashville, Tennessee, USA. CD4+ T cells were enriched through magnetic negative selection, after which naive cells were positively selected on CD45RA and the remaining negative fraction served as the memory subset. Blood was obtained by leukapheresis, after which PBMCs were separated by Ficoll-Histopaque density gradient centrifugation and cryopreserved in liquid nitrogen vapor phase. Analytical flow cytometry was used to check the purity and quantity of every magnetically sorted T cell population. Each sorted fraction had its genomic DNA isolated and then quantified by UV absorbance on a Nanodrop 2000c. The trim is 4 bases for V and 9 bases for J, with a gap of 19 bases between the germline ends. The CDR3 holds 14 amino acids from the cysteine to the phenylalanine. Only CDR3 DNA remains: 42 bases, in frame from the first base. The germline V gene provides CDR1 MGHRA and CDR2 YSYEKL.

This clonotype originated in a man aged 25 to 40 in good health. The receptor chain draws on TRBV4-1 and TRBJ2-7; the D call is tentative, TRBD1 or TRBD2, as each matches 5 bases. The specimen sequenced was naive CD4+ T cells sorted from blood. Taken with the paper, the label for cell subset or site translates to: CD45RA+ positively selected. The CDR3 loop reads CASSLRPGGRGQYF. The sequence in DNA is TGCGCCAGCAGCCTGAGACCTGGGGGAAGGGGGCAGTACTTC.